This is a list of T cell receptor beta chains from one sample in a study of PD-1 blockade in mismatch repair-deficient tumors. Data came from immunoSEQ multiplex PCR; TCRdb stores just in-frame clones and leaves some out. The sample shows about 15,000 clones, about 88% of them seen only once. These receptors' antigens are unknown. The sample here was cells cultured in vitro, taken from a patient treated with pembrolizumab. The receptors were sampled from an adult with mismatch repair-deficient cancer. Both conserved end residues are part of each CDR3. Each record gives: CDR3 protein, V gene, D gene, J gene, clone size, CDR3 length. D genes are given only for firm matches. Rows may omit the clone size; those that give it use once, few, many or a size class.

cdr3_aa: CASSLGSQPQETQYF; v_call: TRBV7-7; d_call: -; j_call: TRBJ2-5; clone_size: -; cdr3_length: 15
cdr3_aa: CATSRARTGGAYGYTF; v_call: TRBV15; d_call: TRBD1; j_call: TRBJ1-2; clone_size: -; cdr3_length: 16
cdr3_aa: CAWNPTGRGNGYTF; v_call: TRBV30; d_call: -; j_call: TRBJ1-2; clone_size: -; cdr3_length: 14
cdr3_aa: CSVGASNGANVLTF; v_call: TRBV29-1; d_call: -; j_call: TRBJ2-6; clone_size: -; cdr3_length: 14
cdr3_aa: CASSLGVLQGNQETQYF; v_call: TRBV5-1; d_call: -; j_call: TRBJ2-5; clone_size: -; cdr3_length: 17
cdr3_aa: CASSMPSREGYEQYF; v_call: TRBV19; d_call: -; j_call: TRBJ2-7; clone_size: -; cdr3_length: 15
cdr3_aa: CSIEGGRGKSDTQYF; v_call: TRBV29-1; d_call: -; j_call: TRBJ2-3; clone_size: -; cdr3_length: 15
cdr3_aa: CASSLTSGRATDTQYF; v_call: TRBV7-9; d_call: TRBD2; j_call: TRBJ2-3; clone_size: once; cdr3_length: 16
cdr3_aa: CASSLERLTEAFF; v_call: TRBV11-3; d_call: -; j_call: TRBJ1-1; clone_size: -; cdr3_length: 13
cdr3_aa: CATLRPGLAGGDFYEQFF; v_call: TRBV27; d_call: TRBD2; j_call: TRBJ2-1; clone_size: -; cdr3_length: 18
cdr3_aa: CASSLALAVDEQFF; v_call: TRBV7-8; d_call: TRBD2; j_call: TRBJ2-1; clone_size: -; cdr3_length: 14
cdr3_aa: CATSRDGTSGRNIQYF; v_call: TRBV15; d_call: TRBD2; j_call: TRBJ2-4; clone_size: -; cdr3_length: 16
cdr3_aa: CSVDGDRNTEAFF; v_call: TRBV29-1; d_call: TRBD1; j_call: TRBJ1-1; clone_size: -; cdr3_length: 13
cdr3_aa: CASSGGLAGVIETQYF; v_call: TRBV19; d_call: TRBD2; j_call: TRBJ2-5; clone_size: -; cdr3_length: 16
cdr3_aa: CASSSPGQGLDREAFF; v_call: TRBV5-6; d_call: TRBD1; j_call: TRBJ1-1; clone_size: -; cdr3_length: 16
cdr3_aa: CASSLTGEVGYTF; v_call: TRBV5-1; d_call: TRBD1; j_call: TRBJ1-2; clone_size: -; cdr3_length: 13
cdr3_aa: CASSPLRTGRTGSYEAFF; v_call: TRBV18; d_call: -; j_call: TRBJ1-1; clone_size: -; cdr3_length: 18
cdr3_aa: CASSLVAGAAGELFF; v_call: TRBV11-2; d_call: TRBD2; j_call: TRBJ2-2; clone_size: -; cdr3_length: 15
cdr3_aa: CASSLGGYGNQPQHF; v_call: TRBV19; d_call: -; j_call: TRBJ1-5; clone_size: -; cdr3_length: 15
cdr3_aa: CASSRTLPTGGVNQPQHF; v_call: TRBV18; d_call: TRBD1; j_call: TRBJ1-5; clone_size: -; cdr3_length: 18
cdr3_aa: CASSQEPSGRDNEQFF; v_call: TRBV14; d_call: TRBD2; j_call: TRBJ2-1; clone_size: once; cdr3_length: 16
cdr3_aa: CASSLVLRGTDTQYF; v_call: TRBV13; d_call: -; j_call: TRBJ2-3; clone_size: -; cdr3_length: 15
cdr3_aa: CASSLGPLDYGYTF; v_call: TRBV5-1; d_call: -; j_call: TRBJ1-2; clone_size: -; cdr3_length: 14
cdr3_aa: CASSFGTSLREQYF; v_call: TRBV5-1; d_call: TRBD2; j_call: TRBJ2-7; clone_size: -; cdr3_length: 14
cdr3_aa: CASSVSQETQYF; v_call: TRBV9; d_call: -; j_call: TRBJ2-5; clone_size: -; cdr3_length: 12
cdr3_aa: CASSLSGRRETQYF; v_call: TRBV7-2; d_call: TRBD2; j_call: TRBJ2-5; clone_size: once; cdr3_length: 14
cdr3_aa: CASSYHTEAFF; v_call: TRBV6-5; d_call: -; j_call: TRBJ1-1; clone_size: -; cdr3_length: 11
cdr3_aa: CASSPQYNTIYF; v_call: TRBV6-6; d_call: -; j_call: TRBJ1-3; clone_size: -; cdr3_length: 12
cdr3_aa: CASRSLQTDTQYF; v_call: TRBV27; d_call: -; j_call: TRBJ2-3; clone_size: -; cdr3_length: 13
cdr3_aa: CASSLQGEASYNEQFF; v_call: TRBV5-1; d_call: TRBD1; j_call: TRBJ2-1; clone_size: -; cdr3_length: 16
cdr3_aa: CASSPLRTDTQYF; v_call: TRBV9; d_call: -; j_call: TRBJ2-3; clone_size: -; cdr3_length: 13
cdr3_aa: CASSSQGNYGYTF; v_call: TRBV27; d_call: -; j_call: TRBJ1-2; clone_size: -; cdr3_length: 13
cdr3_aa: CASSVPLAGGSADTQYF; v_call: TRBV9; d_call: TRBD2; j_call: TRBJ2-3; clone_size: -; cdr3_length: 17
cdr3_aa: CASSWTGQNEKLFF; v_call: TRBV5-1; d_call: TRBD1; j_call: TRBJ1-4; clone_size: -; cdr3_length: 14
cdr3_aa: CATSKVDEQYF; v_call: TRBV18; d_call: -; j_call: TRBJ2-7; clone_size: -; cdr3_length: 11